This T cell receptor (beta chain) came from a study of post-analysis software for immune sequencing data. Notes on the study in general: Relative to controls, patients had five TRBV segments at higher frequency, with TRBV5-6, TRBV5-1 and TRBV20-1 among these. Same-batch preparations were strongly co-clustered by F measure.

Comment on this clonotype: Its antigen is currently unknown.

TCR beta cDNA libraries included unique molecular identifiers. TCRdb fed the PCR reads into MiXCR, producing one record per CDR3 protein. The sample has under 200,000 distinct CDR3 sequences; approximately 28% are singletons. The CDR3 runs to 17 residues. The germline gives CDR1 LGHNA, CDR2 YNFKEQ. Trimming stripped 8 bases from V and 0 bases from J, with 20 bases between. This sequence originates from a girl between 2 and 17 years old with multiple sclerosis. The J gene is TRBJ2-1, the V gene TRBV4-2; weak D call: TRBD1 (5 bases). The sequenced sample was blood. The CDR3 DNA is TGTGCCAGCTCCAGGGTCTCAATTTTGAGCTCCTACAATGAGCAGTTCTTC. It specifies CASSRVSILSSYNEQFF.